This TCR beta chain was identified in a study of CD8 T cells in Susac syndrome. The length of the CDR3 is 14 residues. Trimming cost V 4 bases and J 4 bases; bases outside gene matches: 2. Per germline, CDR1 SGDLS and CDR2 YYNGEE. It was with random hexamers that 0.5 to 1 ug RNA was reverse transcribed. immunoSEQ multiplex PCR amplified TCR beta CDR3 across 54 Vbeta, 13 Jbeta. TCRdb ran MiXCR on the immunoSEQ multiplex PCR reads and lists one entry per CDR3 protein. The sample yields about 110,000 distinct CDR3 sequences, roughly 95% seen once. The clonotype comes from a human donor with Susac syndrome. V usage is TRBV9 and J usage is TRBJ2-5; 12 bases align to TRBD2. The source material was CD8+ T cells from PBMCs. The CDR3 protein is CASSPSGGAETQYF. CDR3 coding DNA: TGTGCCAGCAGCCCTAGCGGGGGGGCAGAGACCCAGTACTTC.